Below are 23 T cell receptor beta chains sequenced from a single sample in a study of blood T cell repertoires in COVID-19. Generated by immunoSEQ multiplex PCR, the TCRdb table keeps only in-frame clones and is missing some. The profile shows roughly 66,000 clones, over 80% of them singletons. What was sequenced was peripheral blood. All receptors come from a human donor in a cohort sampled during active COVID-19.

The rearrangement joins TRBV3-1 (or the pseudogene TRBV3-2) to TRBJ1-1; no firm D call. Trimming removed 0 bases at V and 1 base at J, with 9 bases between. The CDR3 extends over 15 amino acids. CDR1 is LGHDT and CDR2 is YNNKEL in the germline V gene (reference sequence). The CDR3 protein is CASSQDIRGNTEAFF. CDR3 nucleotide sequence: TGTGCCAGCAGCCAAGATATTCGGGGGAACACTGAAGCTTTCTTT.

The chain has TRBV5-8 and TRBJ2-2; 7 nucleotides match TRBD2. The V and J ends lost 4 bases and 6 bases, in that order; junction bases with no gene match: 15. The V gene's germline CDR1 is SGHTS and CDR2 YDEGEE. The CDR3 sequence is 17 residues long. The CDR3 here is CASSPGLGPTQAGELFF. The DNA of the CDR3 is TGTGCCAGCAGCCCAGGACTAGGCCCCACCCAAGCCGGGGAGCTGTTTTTT. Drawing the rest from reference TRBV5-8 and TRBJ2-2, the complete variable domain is EAGVTQSPTHLIKTRGQQATLRCSPISGHTSVYWYQQALGLGLQFLLWYDEGEERNRGNFPPRFSGRQFPNYSSELNVNALELEDSALYLCASSPGLGPTQAGELFFGEGSRLTVL.

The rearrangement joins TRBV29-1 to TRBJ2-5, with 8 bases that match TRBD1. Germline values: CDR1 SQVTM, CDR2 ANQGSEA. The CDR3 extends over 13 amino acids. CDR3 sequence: CSAGQERGETQYF. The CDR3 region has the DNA TGCAGTGCGGGACAGGAGAGGGGGGAGACCCAGTACTTC.

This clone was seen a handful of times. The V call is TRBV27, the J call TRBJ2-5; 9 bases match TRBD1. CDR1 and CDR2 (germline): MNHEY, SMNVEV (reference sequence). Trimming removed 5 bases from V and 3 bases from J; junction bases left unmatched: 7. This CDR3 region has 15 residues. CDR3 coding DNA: TGTGCCAGCAGTGCTGGACAGGGGATCGAAGAGACCCAGTACTTC. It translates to CASSAGQGIEETQYF.

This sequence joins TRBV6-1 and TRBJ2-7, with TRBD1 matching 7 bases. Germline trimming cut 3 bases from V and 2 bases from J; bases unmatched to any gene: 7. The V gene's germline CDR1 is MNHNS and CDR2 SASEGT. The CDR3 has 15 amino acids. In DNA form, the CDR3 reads TGTGCCAGCAGTGAGAGGTGGACAGGTCCCTACGAGCAGTACTTC. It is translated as CASSERWTGPYEQYF.

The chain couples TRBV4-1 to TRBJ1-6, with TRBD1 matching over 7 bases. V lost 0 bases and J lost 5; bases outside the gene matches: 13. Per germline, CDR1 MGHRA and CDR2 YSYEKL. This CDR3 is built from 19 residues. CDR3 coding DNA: TGCGCCAGCAGCCAAGAGGGGAGACAGGGAACGATGGATAATTCACCCCTCCACTTT. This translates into CASSQEGRQGTMDNSPLHF.

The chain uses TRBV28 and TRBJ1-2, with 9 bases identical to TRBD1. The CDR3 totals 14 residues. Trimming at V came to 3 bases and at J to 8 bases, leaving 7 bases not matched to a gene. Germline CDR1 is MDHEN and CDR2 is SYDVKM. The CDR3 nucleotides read TGTGCCAGCAGTTTCGAGAGACAGGGGGGCGGCTACACCTTC. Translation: CASSFERQGGGYTF.

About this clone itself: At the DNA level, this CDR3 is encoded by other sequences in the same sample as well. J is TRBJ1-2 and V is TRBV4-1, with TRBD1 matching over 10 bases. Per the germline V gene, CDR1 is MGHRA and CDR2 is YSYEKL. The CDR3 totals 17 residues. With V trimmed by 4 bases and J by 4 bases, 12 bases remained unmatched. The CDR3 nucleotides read TGCGCCAGCAGCCCAGGACAGGGGGGCGGGGGTGGCTATGGCTACACCTTC. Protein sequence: CASSPGQGGGGGYGYTF.

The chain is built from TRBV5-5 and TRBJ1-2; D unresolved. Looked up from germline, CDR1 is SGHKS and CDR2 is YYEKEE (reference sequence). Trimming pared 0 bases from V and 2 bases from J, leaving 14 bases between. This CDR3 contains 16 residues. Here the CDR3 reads CASSLGAAARNYGYTF. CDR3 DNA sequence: TGTGCCAGCAGCTTGGGAGCGGCAGCGAGGAACTATGGCTACACCTTC.

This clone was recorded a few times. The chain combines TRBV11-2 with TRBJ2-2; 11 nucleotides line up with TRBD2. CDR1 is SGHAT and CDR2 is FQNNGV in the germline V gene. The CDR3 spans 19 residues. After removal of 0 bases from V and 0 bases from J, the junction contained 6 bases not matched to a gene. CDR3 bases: TGTGCCAGCAGCTTAGAGACGGTACTAGCGGGGGCGAACACCGGGGAGCTGTTTTTT. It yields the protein CASSLETVLAGANTGELFF.

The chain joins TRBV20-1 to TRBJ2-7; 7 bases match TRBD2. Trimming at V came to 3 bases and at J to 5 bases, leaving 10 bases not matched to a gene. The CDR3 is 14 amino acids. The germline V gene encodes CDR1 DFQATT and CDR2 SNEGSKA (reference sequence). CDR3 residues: CSASQGGSFNEQYF. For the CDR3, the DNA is TGCAGTGCTAGTCAGGGCGGGAGTTTTAACGAGCAGTACTTC.

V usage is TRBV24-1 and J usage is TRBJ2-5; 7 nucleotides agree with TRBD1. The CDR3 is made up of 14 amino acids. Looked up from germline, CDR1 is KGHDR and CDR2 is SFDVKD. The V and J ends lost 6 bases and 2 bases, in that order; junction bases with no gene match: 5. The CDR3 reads CATSPPGQQETQYF. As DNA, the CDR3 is TGTGCCACCAGTCCCCCGGGACAGCAAGAGACCCAGTACTTC.

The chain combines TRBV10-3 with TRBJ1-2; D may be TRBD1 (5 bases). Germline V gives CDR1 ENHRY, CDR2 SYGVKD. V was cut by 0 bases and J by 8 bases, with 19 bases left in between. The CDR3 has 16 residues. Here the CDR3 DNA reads TGTGCCATCAGTGAGTCTCAGGCGGGGCTCGGGGACGGCTACACCTTC. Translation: CAISESQAGLGDGYTF.

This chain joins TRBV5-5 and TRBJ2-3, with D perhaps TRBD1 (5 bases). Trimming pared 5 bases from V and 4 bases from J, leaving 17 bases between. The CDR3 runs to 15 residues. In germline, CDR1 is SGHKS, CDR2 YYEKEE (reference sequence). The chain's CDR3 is CASRTSTGLADTQYF. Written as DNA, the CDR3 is TGTGCCAGCAGAACATCCACAGGCTTAGCAGATACGCAGTATTTT.

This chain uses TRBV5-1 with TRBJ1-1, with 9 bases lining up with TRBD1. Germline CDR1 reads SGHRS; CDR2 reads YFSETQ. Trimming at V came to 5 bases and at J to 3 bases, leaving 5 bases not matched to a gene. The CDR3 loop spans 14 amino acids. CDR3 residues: CASRRDRADTEAFF. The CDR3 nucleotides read TGCGCCAGCAGACGGGACAGGGCGGACACTGAAGCTTTCTTT.

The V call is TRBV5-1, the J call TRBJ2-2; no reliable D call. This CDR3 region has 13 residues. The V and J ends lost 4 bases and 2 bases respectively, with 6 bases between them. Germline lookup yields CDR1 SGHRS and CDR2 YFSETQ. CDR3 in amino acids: CASSISNTGELFF. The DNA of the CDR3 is TGCGCCAGCAGCATATCTAACACCGGGGAGCTGTTTTTT.

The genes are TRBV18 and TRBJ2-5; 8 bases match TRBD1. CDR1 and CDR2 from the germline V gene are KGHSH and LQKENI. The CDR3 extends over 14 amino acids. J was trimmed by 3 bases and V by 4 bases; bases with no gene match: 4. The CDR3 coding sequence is TGTGCCAGCTCACTAATGACAGGGGAAGAGACCCAGTACTTC. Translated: CASSLMTGEETQYF.

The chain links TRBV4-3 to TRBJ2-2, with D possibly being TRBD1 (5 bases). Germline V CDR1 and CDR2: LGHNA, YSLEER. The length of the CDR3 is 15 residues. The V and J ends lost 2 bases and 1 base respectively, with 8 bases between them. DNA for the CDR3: TGCGCCAGCAGCCAACCCGACAGGAACACCGGGGAGCTGTTTTTT. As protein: CASSQPDRNTGELFF.

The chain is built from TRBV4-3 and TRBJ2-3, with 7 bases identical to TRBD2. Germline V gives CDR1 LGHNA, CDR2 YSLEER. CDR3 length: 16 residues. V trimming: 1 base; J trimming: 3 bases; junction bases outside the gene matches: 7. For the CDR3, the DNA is TGCGCCAGCAGCCAAGGGGCGGGAGATCGTACAGATACGCAGTATTTT. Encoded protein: CASSQGAGDRTDTQYF.

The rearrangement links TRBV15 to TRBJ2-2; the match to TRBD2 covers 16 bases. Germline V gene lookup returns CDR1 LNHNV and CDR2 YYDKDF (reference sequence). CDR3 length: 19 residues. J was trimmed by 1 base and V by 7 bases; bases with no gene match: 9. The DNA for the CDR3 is TGTGCCACCACGAAGACGGGACTAGCGGGAGGGAGGAACACCGGGGAGCTGTTTTTT. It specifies CATTKTGLAGGRNTGELFF.

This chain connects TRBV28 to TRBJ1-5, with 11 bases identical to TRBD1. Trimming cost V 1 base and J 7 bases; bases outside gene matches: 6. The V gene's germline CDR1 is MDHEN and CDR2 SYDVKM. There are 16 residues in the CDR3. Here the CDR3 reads CASSLSGQGAGQPQHF. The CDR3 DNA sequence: TGTGCCAGCAGTTTATCTGGACAGGGGGCAGGGCAGCCCCAGCATTTT.

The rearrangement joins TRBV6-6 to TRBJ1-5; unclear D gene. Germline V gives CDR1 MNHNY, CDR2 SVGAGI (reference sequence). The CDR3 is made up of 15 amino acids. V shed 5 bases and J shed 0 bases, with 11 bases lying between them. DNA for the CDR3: TGTGCCAGCAGTACGGGAGGAAATAGCAATCAGCCCCAGCATTTT. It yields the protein CASSTGGNSNQPQHF.

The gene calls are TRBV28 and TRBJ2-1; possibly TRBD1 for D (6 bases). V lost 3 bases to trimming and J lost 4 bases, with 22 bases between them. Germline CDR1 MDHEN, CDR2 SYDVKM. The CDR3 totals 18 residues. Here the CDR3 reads CASSLSPSGGKWYNEQFF. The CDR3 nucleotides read TGTGCCAGCAGTTTGTCCCCTTCTGGGGGCAAATGGTACAATGAGCAGTTCTTC.